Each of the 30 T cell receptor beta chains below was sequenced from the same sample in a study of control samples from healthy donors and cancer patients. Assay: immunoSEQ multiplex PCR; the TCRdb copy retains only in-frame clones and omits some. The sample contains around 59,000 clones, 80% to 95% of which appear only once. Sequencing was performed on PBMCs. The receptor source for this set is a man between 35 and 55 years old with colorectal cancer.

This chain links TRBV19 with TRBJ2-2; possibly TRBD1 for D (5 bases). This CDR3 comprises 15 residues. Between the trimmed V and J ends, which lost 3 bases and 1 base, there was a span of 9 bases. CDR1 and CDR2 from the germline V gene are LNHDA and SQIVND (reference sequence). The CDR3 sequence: CASSIKGMNTGELFF. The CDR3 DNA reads TGTGCCAGTAGTATTAAGGGGATGAACACCGGGGAGCTGTTTTTT.

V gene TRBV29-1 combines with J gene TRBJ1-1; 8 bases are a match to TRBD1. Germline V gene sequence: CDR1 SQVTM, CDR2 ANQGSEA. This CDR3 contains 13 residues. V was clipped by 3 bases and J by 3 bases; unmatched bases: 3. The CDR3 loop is CSVDTGGYTEAFF. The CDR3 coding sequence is TGCAGCGTTGATACAGGGGGTTACACTGAAGCTTTCTTT.

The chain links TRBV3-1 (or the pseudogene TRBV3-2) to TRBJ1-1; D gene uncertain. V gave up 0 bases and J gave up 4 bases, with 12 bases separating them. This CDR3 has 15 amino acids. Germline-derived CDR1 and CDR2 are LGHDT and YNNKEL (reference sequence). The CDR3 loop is CASSQDSSRSTEAFF. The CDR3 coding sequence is TGTGCCAGCAGCCAAGACTCTAGTAGGTCCACTGAAGCTTTCTTT.

CDR3 sequence: CASNPVGGSYYGYTF. The CDR3, as DNA: TGTGCCAGCAATCCGGTAGGGGGTTCCTACTATGGCTACACCTTC. The chain recombines TRBV6-5 with TRBJ1-2, with TRBD1 as a possible D gene (6 bases). There are 15 residues in the CDR3. Germline V gives CDR1 MNHEY, CDR2 SVGAGI. Trimming took off 7 bases at V and 3 bases at J, with 18 bases between the two ends.

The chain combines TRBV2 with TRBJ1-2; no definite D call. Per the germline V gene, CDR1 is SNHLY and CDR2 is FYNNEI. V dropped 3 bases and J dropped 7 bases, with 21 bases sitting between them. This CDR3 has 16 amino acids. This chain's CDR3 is CASSEMQNRAGSGYTF. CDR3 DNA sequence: TGTGCCAGCAGTGAGATGCAGAATAGGGCTGGTTCTGGCTACACCTTC.

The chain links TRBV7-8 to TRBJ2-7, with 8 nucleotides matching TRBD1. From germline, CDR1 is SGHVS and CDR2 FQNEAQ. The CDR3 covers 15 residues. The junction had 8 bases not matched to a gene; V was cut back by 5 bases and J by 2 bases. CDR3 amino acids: CASSPETGVAYEQYF. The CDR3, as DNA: TGTGCCAGCAGCCCTGAGACAGGGGTCGCCTACGAGCAGTACTTC.

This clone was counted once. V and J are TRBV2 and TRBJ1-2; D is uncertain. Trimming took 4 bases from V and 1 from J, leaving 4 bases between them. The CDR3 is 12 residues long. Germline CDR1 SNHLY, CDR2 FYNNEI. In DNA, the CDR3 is TGTGCCAGCAGTGGAGATAACTATGGCTACACCTTC. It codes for CASSGDNYGYTF.

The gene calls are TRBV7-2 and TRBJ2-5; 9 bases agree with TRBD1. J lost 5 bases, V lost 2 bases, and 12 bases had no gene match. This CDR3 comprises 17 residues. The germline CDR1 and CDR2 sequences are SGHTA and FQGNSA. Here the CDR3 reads CASSLIRGQGGWETQYF. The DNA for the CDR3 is TGTGCCAGCAGCTTAATTCGGGGACAGGGAGGATGGGAGACCCAGTACTTC.

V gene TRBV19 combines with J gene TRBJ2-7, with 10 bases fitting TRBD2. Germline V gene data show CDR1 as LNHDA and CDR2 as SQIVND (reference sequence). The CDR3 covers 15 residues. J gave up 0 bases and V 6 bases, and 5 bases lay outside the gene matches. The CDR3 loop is CASRNSGGSSYEQYF. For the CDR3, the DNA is TGTGCCAGTAGAAATAGCGGGGGGAGCTCCTACGAGCAGTACTTC.

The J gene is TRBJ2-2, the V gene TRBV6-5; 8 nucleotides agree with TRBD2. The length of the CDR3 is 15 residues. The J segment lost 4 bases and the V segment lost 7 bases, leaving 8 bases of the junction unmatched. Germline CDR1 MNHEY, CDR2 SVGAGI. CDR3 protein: CASTSGGGVTGELFF. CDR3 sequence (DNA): TGTGCCAGCACCTCCGGGGGGGGCGTCACCGGGGAGCTGTTTTTT.

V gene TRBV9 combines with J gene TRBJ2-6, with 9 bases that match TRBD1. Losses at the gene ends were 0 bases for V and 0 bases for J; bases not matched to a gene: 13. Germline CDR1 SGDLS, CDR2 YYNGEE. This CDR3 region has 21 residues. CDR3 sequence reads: CASSVAPVGDRADSGANVLTF. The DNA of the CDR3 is TGTGCCAGCAGCGTAGCTCCGGTTGGGGACAGGGCAGACTCTGGGGCCAACGTCCTGACTTTC.

The CDR3 reads CASSPDRGGRRETQYF. The DNA of the CDR3 is TGTGCCAGCAGCCCCGACCGGGGGGGGCGCAGGGAGACCCAGTACTTC. The chain couples TRBV7-3 to TRBJ2-5; 8 nucleotides agree with TRBD2. Germline CDR1 SGHTA, CDR2 FQGTGA. CDR3 length: 16 amino acids. V lost 5 bases and J lost 5; bases outside the gene matches: 13.

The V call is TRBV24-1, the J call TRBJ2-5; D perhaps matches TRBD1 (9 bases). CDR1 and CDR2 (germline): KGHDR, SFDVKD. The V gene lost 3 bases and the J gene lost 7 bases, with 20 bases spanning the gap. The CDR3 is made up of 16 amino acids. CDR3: CATSDQGTGTSWTQYF. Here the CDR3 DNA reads TGTGCCACCAGTGATCAGGGGACAGGGACTAGTTGGACCCAGTACTTC.

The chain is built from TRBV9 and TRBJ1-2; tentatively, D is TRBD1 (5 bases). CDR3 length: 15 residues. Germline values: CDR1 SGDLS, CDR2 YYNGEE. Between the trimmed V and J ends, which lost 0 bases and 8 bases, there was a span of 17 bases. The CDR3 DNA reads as TGTGCCAGCAGCGTAGGATTAGGGCAGGGCTACGGCTACACCTTC. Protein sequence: CASSVGLGQGYGYTF.

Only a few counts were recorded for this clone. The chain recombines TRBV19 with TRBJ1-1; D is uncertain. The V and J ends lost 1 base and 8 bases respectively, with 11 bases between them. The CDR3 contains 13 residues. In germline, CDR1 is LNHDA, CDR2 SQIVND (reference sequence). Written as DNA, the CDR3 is TGTGCCAGTAGTATAGTCGGGGTACCCGAAGCTTTCTTT. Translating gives CASSIVGVPEAFF.

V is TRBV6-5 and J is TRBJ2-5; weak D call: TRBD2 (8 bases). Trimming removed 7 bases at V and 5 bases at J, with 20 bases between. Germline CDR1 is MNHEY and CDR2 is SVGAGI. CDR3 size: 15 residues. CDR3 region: CASTEGGGGRETQYF. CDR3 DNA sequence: TGTGCCAGCACCGAAGGAGGGGGCGGGAGGGAGACCCAGTACTTC.

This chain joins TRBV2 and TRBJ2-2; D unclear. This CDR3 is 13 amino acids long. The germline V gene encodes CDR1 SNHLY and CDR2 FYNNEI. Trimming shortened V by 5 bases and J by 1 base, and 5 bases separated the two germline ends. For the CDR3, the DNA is TGTGCCAGCAGTAAAGAGAACACCGGGGAGCTGTTTTTT. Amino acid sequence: CASSKENTGELFF.

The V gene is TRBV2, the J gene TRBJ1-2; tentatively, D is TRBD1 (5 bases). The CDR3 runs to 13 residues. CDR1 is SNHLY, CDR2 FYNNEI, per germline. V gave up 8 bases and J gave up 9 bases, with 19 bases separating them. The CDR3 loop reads CASGGDNTFRYTF. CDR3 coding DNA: TGTGCCAGCGGGGGAGATAACACCTTTCGCTACACCTTC.

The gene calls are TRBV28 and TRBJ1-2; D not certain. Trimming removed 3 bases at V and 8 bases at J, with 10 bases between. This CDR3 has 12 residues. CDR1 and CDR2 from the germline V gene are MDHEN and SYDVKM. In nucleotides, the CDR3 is TGTGCCAGCAGTTTGGCCCGAAGGGGCTACACCTTC. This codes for CASSLARRGYTF.

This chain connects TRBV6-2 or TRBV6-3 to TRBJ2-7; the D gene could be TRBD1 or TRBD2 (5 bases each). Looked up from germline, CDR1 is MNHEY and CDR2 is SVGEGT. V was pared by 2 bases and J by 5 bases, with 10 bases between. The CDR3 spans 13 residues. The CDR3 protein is CASSYIGTDEQYF. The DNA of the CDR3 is TGTGCCAGCAGTTACATTGGGACGGACGAGCAGTACTTC.

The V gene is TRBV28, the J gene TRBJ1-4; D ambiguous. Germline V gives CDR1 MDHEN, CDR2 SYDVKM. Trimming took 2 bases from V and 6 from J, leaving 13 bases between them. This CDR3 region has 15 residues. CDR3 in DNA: TGTGCCAGCAGTTTAGAGGCAAGAAGCGATGAAAAACTGTTTTTT. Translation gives CASSLEARSDEKLFF.

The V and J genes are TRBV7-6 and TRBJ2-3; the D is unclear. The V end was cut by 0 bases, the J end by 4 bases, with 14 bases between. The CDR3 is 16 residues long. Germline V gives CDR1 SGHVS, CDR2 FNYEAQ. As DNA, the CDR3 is TGTGCCAGCAGCTTAGCGAATCGACGGGTGGCAGATACGCAGTATTTT. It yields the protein CASSLANRRVADTQYF.

Here the CDR3 reads CASSQGGSNSPLHF. CDR3 in DNA: TGTGCCAGCAGCCAGGGAGGGAGTAATTCACCCCTCCACTTT. This chain joins TRBV16 and TRBJ1-6, with D unclear. Trimming removed 3 bases at V and 6 bases at J, with 9 bases between. The CDR3 runs 14 residues. Germline values: CDR1 KGHSY, CDR2 FQNENV.

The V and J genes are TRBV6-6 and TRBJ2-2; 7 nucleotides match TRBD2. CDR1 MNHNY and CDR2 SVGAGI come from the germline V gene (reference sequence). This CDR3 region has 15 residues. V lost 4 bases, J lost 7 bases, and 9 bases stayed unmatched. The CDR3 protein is CASSWGGVRGGELFF. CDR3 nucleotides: TGTGCCAGCAGTTGGGGAGGGGTGAGGGGCGGGGAGCTGTTTTTT.

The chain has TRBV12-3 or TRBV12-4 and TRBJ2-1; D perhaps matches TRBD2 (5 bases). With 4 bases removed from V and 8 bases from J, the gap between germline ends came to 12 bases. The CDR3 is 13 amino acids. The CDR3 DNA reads TGTGCCAGCAGTTCGGAAGCGGCCCATGAGCAGTTCTTC. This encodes CASSSEAAHEQFF.

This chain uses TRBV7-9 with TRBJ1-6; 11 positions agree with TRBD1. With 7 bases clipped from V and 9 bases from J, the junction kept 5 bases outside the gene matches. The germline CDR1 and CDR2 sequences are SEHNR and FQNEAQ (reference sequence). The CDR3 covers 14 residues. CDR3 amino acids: CASTPGTGGSPLHF. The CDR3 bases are TGTGCCAGCACCCCCGGGACAGGGGGTTCACCCCTCCACTTT. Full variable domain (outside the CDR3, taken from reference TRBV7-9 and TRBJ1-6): DTGVSQNPRHKITKRGQNVTFRCDPISEHNRLYWYRQTLGQGPEFLTYFQNEAQLEKSRLLSDRFSAERPKGSFSTLEIQRTEQGDSAMYLCASTPGTGGSPLHFGNGTRLTVT.

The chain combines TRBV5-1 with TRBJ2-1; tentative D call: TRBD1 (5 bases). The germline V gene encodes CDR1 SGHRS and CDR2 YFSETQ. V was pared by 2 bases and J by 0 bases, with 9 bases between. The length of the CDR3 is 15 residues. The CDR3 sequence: CASSLGDYSYNEQFF. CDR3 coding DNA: TGCGCCAGCAGCTTAGGGGATTACTCCTACAATGAGCAGTTCTTC.

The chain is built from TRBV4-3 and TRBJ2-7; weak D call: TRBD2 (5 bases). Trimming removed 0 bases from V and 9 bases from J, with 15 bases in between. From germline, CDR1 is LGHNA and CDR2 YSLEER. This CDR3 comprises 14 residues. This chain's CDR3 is CASSQDRPVRGQYF. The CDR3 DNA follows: TGCGCCAGCAGCCAAGATCGCCCGGTACGGGGGCAGTACTTC.

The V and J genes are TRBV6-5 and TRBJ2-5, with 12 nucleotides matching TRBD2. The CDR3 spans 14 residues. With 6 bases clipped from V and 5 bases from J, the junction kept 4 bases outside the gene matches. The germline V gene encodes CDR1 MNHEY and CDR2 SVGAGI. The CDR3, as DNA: TGTGCCAGCAGGTCCCTAGCGGGGGGGGAGACCCAGTACTTC. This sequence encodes CASRSLAGGETQYF.

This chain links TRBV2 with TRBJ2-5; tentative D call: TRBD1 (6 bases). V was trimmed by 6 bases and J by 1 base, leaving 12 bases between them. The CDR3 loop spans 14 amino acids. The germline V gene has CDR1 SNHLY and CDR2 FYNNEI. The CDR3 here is CASRVGHTQETQYF. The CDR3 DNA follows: TGTGCCAGCAGAGTGGGACATACCCAAGAGACCCAGTACTTC.